This TCR beta chain was documented in a study of neurological immune-mediated disorders. Study conclusions and caveats: No sharing of CDR3 amino acid sequences was observed among expanded clones across subjects, suggesting private repertoires in all groups.

The authors produced cDNA by 5'RACE using 10-nucleotide random UMIs. TCRdb reprocessed the 5' RACE reads via MiXCR and lists one record per CDR3 protein. In the table there are roughly 30,000 distinct CDR3 sequences, roughly 6.7% of which are singletons. Germline CDR1 SGHTA, CDR2 FQGNSA. V was pared by 5 bases and J by 2 bases, with 10 bases between. The CDR3 length is 14 residues. At least ten counts were recorded for this clonotype. The antigen is unknown. Serving as healthy controls were blood bank volunteers based in Maryland, USA. Where libraries were unsorted, they were derived from 2 million PBMCs stored at -80 degrees C.

The specimen sequenced was PBMCs. This TCR came from a woman aged 45-59 years in good health. This rearrangement joins TRBV7-2 to TRBJ1-5; tentative D call: TRBD1 (5 bases). CDR3 nucleotide sequence: TGTGCCAGCAGCCCCCAACAGGGCAATCAGCCCCAGCATTTT. Its translation is CASSPQQGNQPQHF.